What follows are 10 T cell receptor beta chains derived from one specimen sequenced in a study of shared clonotypes between healthy human individuals. Assay: immunoSEQ multiplex PCR; the TCRdb copy retains only in-frame clones and omits some. The table has more than 2 million clones, 93% seen once; the top ten hold around 1.8%. As defined, naive CD8 cells were CD45RO-negative and positively selected for CCR7, with terminally differentiated effector memory CD45RA+ cells excluded. Sequences were obtained from naive CD8+ T cells from PBMCs. The receptors were sampled from a man aged 18 to 30 in good health. Some clones in this sample may be carry-over from other donors' samples.

The chain combines TRBV28 with TRBJ2-5; tentative D call: TRBD1 (6 bases). V lost 0 bases and J lost 2, with 13 bases in between. Germline-derived CDR1 and CDR2 are MDHEN and SYDVKM. The CDR3 has 16 amino acids. CDR3 DNA sequence: TGTGCCAGCAGTTTATGGATAGAGGACAGTCAAGAGACCCAGTACTTC. Its protein product is CASSLWIEDSQETQYF. The whole variable domain, filled in from reference TRBV28 and TRBJ2-5, reads DVKVTQSSRYLVKRTGEKVFLECVQDMDHENMFWYRQDPGLGLRLIYFSYDVKMKEKGDIPEGYSVSREKKERFSLILESASTNQTSMYLCASSLWIEDSQETQYFGPGTRLLVL.

J is TRBJ2-7 and V is TRBV21-1; TRBD2, the D gene given by the table, was not confirmed from the DNA. TRBV21-1 is deemed a pseudogene. CDR3 length equals 15 residues. The CDR3 sequence is CASSKVPSGNYEQYF. The CDR3 nucleotides read TGTGCCAGCAGCAAAGTTCCTAGCGGAAACTACGAGCAGTACTTC.

This rearrangement joins TRBV7-9 to TRBJ2-1, with D perhaps TRBD1 (5 bases). This CDR3 has 16 residues. The germline gives CDR1 SEHNR, CDR2 FQNEAQ (reference sequence). Trimming stripped 4 bases from V and 0 bases from J, with 13 bases between. The CDR3 spells CASSSTDSLSYNEQFF. In DNA form, the CDR3 reads TGTGCCAGCAGCTCAACAGACAGTCTCTCCTACAATGAGCAGTTCTTC.

The chain uses TRBV7-9 and TRBJ1-2, with TRBD1 matching 7 bases. CDR1 is SEHNR and CDR2 is FQNEAQ in the germline V gene (reference sequence). The CDR3 runs to 13 residues. V was clipped by 3 bases and J by 6 bases; unmatched bases: 4. In nucleotides, the CDR3 is TGTGCCAGCAGCTTGTCCAGGGGGGATGGCTACACCTTC. Translated, it gives CASSLSRGDGYTF. The variable domain in full, with the rest retrieved from reference TRBV7-9 and TRBJ1-2, is DTGVSQNPRHKITKRGQNVTFRCDPISEHNRLYWYRQTLGQGPEFLTYFQNEAQLEKSRLLSDRFSAERPKGSFSTLEIQRTEQGDSAMYLCASSLSRGDGYTFGSGTRLTVV.

The chain recombines TRBV6-6 with TRBJ2-7; TRBD2 might be the D (6 bases). Germline values: CDR1 MNHNY, CDR2 SVGAGI (reference sequence). This CDR3 region has 16 residues. Trimming took 6 bases from V and 2 from J, leaving 20 bases between them. The CDR3, as DNA: TGTGCCAGCAGATCGACTAGGGAAGTTATCCCCTACGAGCAGTACTTC. The encoded protein is CASRSTREVIPYEQYF.

As concerns this clone: This specimen includes other DNA sequences encoding the same CDR3. CDR3 loop: CASSYRGPGQPQHF. DNA for the CDR3: TGTGCCAGTAGTTACAGGGGACCGGGGCAGCCCCAGCATTTT. The chain has TRBV19 and TRBJ1-5, with TRBD1 matching 7 bases. Germline V gives CDR1 LNHDA, CDR2 SQIVND (reference sequence). CDR3 size: 14 residues. The ends lost 5 bases at V and 7 bases at J; junction bases unmatched: 8.

Comments on this clone: At the DNA level, this CDR3 is encoded by other sequences in the same sample as well. The rearrangement joins TRBV7-9 to TRBJ2-7; TRBD1 agrees at 8 bases. This CDR3 has 13 amino acids. Trimming at V came to 3 bases and at J to 7 bases, leaving 5 bases not matched to a gene. The germline CDR1 and CDR2 sequences are SEHNR and FQNEAQ (reference sequence). The CDR3 DNA follows: TGTGCCAGCAGCTTGGACAGGGTGGGGGAGCAGTACTTC. Translation: CASSLDRVGEQYF.

This rearrangement joins TRBV29-1 to TRBJ2-1; either TRBD1 or TRBD2 may supply D (5 bases each). This CDR3 comprises 14 residues. Trimming took 2 bases from V and 3 from J, leaving 11 bases between them. Germline assignment: CDR1 SQVTM and CDR2 ANQGSEA. This CDR3 reads CSVESVGDYNEQFF. The CDR3 coding sequence is TGCAGCGTTGAAAGTGTGGGGGACTACAATGAGCAGTTCTTC.

The gene calls are TRBV30 and TRBJ1-1; D is ambiguous. From germline, CDR1 is GTSNPN and CDR2 SVGIG (reference sequence). This CDR3 is built from 12 residues. V was clipped by 5 bases and J by 5 bases, with 12 bases between them. The DNA of the CDR3 is TGTGCCTGGTCCCATTTTGGGACTGAAGCTTTCTTT. Its translation is CAWSHFGTEAFF.

A single count supports this clone. The chain has TRBV10-3 and TRBJ2-7, with TRBD1 matching over 8 bases. The CDR3 is 15 amino acids. Germline V gene data show CDR1 as ENHRY and CDR2 as SYGVKD. J was trimmed by 6 bases and V by 6 bases; bases with no gene match: 13. The CDR3 region is CAISDSVGQVSEQYF. CDR3 nucleotide sequence: TGTGCCATCAGCGATAGTGTGGGACAGGTCTCCGAGCAGTACTTC.